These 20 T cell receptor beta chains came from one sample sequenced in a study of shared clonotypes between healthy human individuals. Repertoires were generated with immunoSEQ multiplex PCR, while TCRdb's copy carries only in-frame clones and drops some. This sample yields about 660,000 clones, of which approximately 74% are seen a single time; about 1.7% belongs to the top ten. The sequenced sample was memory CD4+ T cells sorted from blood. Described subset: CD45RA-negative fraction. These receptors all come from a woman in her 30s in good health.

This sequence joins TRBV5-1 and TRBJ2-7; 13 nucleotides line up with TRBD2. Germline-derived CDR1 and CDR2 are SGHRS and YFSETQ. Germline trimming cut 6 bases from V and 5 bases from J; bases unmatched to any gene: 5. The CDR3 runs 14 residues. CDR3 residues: CASKGLAGIDEQYF. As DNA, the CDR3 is TGCGCCAGCAAGGGACTAGCGGGAATCGACGAGCAGTACTTC. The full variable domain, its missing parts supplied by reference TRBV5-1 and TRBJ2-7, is KAGVTQTPRYLIKTRGQQVTLSCSPISGHRSVSWYQQTPGQGLQFLFEYFSETQRNKGNFPGRFSGRQFSNSRSEMNVSTLELGDSALYLCASKGLAGIDEQYFGPGTRLTVT.

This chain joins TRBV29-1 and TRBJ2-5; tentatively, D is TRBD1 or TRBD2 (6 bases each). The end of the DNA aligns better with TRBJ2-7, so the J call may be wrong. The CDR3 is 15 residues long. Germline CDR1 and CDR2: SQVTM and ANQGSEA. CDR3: CSVEEGGRQSYEQYF. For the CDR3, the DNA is TGCAGCGTTGAAGAAGGGGGGCGACAGTCCTACGAGCAGTACTTC.

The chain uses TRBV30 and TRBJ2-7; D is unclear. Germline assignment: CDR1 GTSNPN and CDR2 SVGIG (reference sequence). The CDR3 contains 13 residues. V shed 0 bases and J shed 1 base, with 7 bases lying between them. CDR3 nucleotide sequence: TGTGCCTGGAGTGTACGGGCTTCCTACGAGCAGTACTTC. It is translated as CAWSVRASYEQYF.

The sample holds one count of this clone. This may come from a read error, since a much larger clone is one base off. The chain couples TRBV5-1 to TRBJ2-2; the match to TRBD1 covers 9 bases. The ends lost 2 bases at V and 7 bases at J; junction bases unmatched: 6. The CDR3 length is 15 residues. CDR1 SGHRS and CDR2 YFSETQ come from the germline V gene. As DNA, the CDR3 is TGCGCCAGCAGCTTCGGGGACAGGGACATCGGGGAGCTGTTTTTT. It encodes CASSFGDRDIGELFF.

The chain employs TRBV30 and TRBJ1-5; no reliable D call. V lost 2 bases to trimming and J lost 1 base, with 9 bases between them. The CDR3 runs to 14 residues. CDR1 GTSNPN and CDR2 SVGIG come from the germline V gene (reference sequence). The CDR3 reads CAWSLGSSNQPQHF. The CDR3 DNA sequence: TGTGCCTGGAGTTTGGGTTCCAGCAATCAGCCCCAGCATTTT. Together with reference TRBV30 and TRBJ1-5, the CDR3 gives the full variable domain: SQTIHQWPATLVQPVGSPLSLECTVEGTSNPNLYWYRQAAGRGLQLLFYSVGIGQISSEVPQNLSASRPQDRQFILSSKKLLLSDSGFYLCAWSLGSSNQPQHFGDGTRLSIL.

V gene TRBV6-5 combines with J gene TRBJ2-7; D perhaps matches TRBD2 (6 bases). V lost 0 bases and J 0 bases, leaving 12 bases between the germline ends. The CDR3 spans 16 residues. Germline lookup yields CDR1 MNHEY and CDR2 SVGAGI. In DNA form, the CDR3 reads TGTGCCAGCAGTTACTCGGGACGGGGGAGCTCCTACGAGCAGTACTTC. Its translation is CASSYSGRGSSYEQYF.

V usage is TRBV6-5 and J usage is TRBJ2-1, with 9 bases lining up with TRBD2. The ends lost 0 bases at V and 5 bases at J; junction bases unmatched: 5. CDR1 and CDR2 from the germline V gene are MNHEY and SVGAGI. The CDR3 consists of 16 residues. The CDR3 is CASSYSGGGRDNEQFF. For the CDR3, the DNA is TGTGCCAGCAGTTACTCGGGGGGCGGGAGGGACAATGAGCAGTTCTTC.

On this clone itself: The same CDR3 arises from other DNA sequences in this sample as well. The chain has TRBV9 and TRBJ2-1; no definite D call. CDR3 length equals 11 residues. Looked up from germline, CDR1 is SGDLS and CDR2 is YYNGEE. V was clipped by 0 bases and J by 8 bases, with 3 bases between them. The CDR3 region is CASSVGDEQFF. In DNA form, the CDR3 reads TGTGCCAGCAGCGTAGGGGATGAGCAGTTCTTC. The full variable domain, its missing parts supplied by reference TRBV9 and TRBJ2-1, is DSGVTQTPKHLITATGQRVTLRCSPRSGDLSVYWYQQSLDQGLQFLIQYYNGEERAKGNILERFSAQQFPDLHSELNLSSLELGDSALYFCASSVGDEQFFGPGTRLTVL.

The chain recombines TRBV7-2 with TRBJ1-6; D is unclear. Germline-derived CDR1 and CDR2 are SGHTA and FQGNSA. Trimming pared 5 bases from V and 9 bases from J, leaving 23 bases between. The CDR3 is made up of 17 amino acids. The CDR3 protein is CASSPPRVLGSGSPLHF. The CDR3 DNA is TGTGCCAGCAGCCCTCCGAGGGTCCTGGGTTCGGGTTCACCCCTCCACTTT. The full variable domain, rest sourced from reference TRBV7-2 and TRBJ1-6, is GAGVSQSPSNKVTEKGKDVELRCDPISGHTALYWYRQSLGQGLEFLIYFQGNSAPDKSGLPSDRFSAERTGGSVSTLTIQRTQQEDSAVYLCASSPPRVLGSGSPLHFGNGTRLTVT.

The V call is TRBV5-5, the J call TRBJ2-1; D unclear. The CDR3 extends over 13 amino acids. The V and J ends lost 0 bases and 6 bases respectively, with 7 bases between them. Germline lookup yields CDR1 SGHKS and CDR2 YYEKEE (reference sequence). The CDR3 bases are TGTGCCAGCAGCTTGGAGCCGCCCAATGAGCAGTTCTTC. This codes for CASSLEPPNEQFF.

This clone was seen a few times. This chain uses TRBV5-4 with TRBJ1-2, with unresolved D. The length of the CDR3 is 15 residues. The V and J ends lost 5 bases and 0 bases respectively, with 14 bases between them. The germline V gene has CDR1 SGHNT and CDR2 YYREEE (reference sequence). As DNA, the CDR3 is TGTGCCAGCAGGCCTTACCATTCCGCTAACTATGGCTACACCTTC. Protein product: CASRPYHSANYGYTF.

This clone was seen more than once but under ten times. CDR3 sequence: CASSPSLLAGSYNEQFF. In DNA, the CDR3 is TGTGCCAGCAGTCCCTCCCTTCTAGCGGGCTCCTACAATGAGCAGTTCTTC. The chain links TRBV27 to TRBJ2-1, with 8 bases aligning to TRBD2. Germline CDR1 MNHEY, CDR2 SMNVEV (reference sequence). Trimming removed 5 bases from V and 0 bases from J; junction bases left unmatched: 9. The CDR3 totals 17 residues.

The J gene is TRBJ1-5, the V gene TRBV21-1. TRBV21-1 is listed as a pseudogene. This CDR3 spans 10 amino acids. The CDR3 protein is CASSTRGGHF. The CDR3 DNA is TGTGCCAGCAGCACCAGAGGAGGGCATTTT.

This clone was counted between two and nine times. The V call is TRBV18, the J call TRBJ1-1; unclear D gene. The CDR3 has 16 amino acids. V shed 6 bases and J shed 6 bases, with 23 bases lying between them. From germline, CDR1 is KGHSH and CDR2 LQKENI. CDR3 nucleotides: TGTGCCAGCTCCCAATCTCTTGACCCACTGGGCGCTGAAGCTTTCTTT. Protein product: CASSQSLDPLGAEAFF.

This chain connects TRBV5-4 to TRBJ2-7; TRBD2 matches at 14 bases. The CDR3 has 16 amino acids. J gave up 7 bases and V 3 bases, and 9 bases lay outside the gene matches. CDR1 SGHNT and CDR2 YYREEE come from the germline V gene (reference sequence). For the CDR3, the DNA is TGTGCCAGCAGCTCCGGGGGACTAGCGGGAGTGAGGGAGCAGTACTTC. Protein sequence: CASSSGGLAGVREQYF.

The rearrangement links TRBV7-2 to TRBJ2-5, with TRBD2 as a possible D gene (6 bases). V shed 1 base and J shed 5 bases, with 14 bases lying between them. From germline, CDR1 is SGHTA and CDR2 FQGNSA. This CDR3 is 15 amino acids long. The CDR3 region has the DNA TGTGCCAGCAGCTTAGGATCCACACTAGCTGAGACCCAGTACTTC. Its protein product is CASSLGSTLAETQYF. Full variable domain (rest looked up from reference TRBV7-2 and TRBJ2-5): GAGVSQSPSNKVTEKGKDVELRCDPISGHTALYWYRQSLGQGLEFLIYFQGNSAPDKSGLPSDRFSAERTGGSVSTLTIQRTQQEDSAVYLCASSLGSTLAETQYFGPGTRLLVL.

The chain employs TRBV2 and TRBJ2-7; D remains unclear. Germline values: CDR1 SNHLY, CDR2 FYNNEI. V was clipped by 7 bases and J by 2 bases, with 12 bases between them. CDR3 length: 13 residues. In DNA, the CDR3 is TGTGCCAGCAACCGGGCCTCTACCTACGAGCAGTACTTC. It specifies CASNRASTYEQYF. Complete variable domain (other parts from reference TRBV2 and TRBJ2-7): EPEVTQTPSHQVTQMGQEVILRCVPISNHLYFYWYRQILGQKVEFLVSFYNNEISEKSEIFDDQFSVERPDGSNFTLKIRSTKLEDSAMYFCASNRASTYEQYFGPGTRLTVT.

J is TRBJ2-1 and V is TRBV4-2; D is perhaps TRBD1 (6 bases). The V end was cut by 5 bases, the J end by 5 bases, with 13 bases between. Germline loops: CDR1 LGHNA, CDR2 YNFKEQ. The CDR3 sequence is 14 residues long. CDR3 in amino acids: CASSVRGKNNEQFF. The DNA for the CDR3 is TGTGCCAGCAGCGTCAGGGGCAAAAACAATGAGCAGTTCTTC.

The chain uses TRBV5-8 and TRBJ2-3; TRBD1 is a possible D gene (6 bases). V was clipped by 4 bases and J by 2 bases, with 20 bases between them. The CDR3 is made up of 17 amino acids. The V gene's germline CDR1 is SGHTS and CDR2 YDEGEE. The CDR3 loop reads CASSTSVSGHLTDTQYF. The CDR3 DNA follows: TGTGCCAGCAGCACCAGCGTCTCGGGACATCTCACAGATACGCAGTATTTT.

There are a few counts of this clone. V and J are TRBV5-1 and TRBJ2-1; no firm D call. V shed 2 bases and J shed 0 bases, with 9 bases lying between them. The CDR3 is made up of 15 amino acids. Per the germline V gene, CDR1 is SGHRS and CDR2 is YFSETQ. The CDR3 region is CASSFGPSSYNEQFF. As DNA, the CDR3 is TGCGCCAGCAGCTTTGGACCAAGCTCCTACAATGAGCAGTTCTTC.